Listed below are T cell receptor beta chains from one sample, sequenced in a study of T-cell reconstitution after alpha-beta-depleted transplantation in children. TCRdb fed the PCR reads into MiXCR, producing one record per CDR3 protein. The data hold fewer than 550,000 distinct CDR3 sequences, with 15% to 20% observed a single time. The sample consisted of PBMCs, mostly from graft donor cells, taken 360 days after TCRalphabeta/CD19-depleted stem cell transplant. The receptors come from a boy younger than two who had a stem cell transplant for Wiskott-Aldrich syndrome, so the T cells may come from the graft donor. Each CDR3 is given with its conserved first and last residue. The order of the fields is V gene, clone size, D gene, J gene, CDR3 protein, CDR3 DNA. A D gene is named only where the DNA matches it firmly. The size field is filled for only some rows; it gives once, few, many or a size class.

V: TRBV29-1
size: NA
D: TRBD2
J: TRBJ2-5
CDR3: CSGGRAWETQYF
DNA: TGCAGCGGCGGGAGGGCCTGGGAGACCCAGTACTTC

V: TRBV11-1
size: NA
D: TRBD2
J: TRBJ2-1
CDR3: CASSLVLSGGRKYNEQFF
DNA: TGTGCCAGCAGCTTAGTCTTATCCGGCGGGAGGAAGTACAATGAGCAGTTCTTC

V: TRBV6-2/TRBV6-3
size: few
D: NA
J: TRBJ2-3
CDR3: CASSYAWGRTDTQYF
DNA: TGTGCCAGCAGTTACGCGTGGGGACGGACAGATACGCAGTATTTT

V: TRBV4-1
size: NA
D: NA
J: TRBJ2-5
CDR3: CASSHGISYQETQYF
DNA: TGCGCCAGCAGCCACGGGATTTCGTACCAAGAGACCCAGTACTTC

V: TRBV5-8
size: many
D: NA
J: TRBJ2-2
CDR3: CASSLGGTAGELFF
DNA: TGTGCCAGCAGCTTGGGAGGTACGGCCGGGGAGCTGTTTTTT

V: TRBV4-1
size: few
D: TRBD1
J: TRBJ2-7
CDR3: CASSHGPGQTYEQYF
DNA: TGCGCCAGCAGCCACGGCCCGGGACAGACCTACGAGCAGTACTTC

V: TRBV30
size: NA
D: NA
J: TRBJ2-3
CDR3: CAWNRGDTQYF
DNA: TGTGCCTGGAATAGGGGAGATACGCAGTATTTT

V: TRBV6-1
size: NA
D: NA
J: TRBJ1-6
CDR3: CASSPPGGVNSPLHF
DNA: TGTGCCAGCAGTCCTCCGGGGGGGGTGAATTCACCCCTCCACTTT

V: TRBV6-5
size: few
D: NA
J: TRBJ2-1
CDR3: CASSYRLAPVNEQFF
DNA: TGTGCCAGCAGTTACCGGCTAGCTCCAGTCAATGAGCAGTTCTTC

V: TRBV20-1
size: few
D: NA
J: TRBJ2-7
CDR3: CSAREGKGTGSPYEQYF
DNA: TGCAGTGCTAGAGAAGGGAAAGGGACGGGGAGTCCCTACGAGCAGTACTTC

V: TRBV6-5
size: NA
D: NA
J: TRBJ2-3
CDR3: CASSSPPGAILLTDTQYF
DNA: TGTGCCAGCAGTTCCCCCCCGGGGGCGATACTACTCACAGATACGCAGTATTTT

V: TRBV4-1
size: NA
D: NA
J: TRBJ2-1
CDR3: CASSQYIITGPHNEQFF
DNA: TGCGCCAGCAGCCAATACATTATCACAGGGCCCCACAATGAGCAGTTCTTC

V: TRBV7-2
size: few
D: TRBD1
J: TRBJ2-5
CDR3: CASSLWTGHQETQYF
DNA: TGTGCCAGCAGCTTGTGGACAGGGCACCAAGAGACCCAGTACTTC

V: TRBV5-1
size: NA
D: NA
J: TRBJ2-7
CDR3: CASSFGDRIPYEQYF
DNA: TGCGCCAGCAGCTTTGGAGACAGAATTCCCTACGAGCAGTACTTC

V: TRBV9
size: NA
D: NA
J: TRBJ2-7
CDR3: CASSVGRRTFNESDEQYF
DNA: TGTGCCAGCAGCGTAGGTAGGAGGACCTTTAATGAGTCCGACGAGCAGTACTTC

V: TRBV7-9
size: many
D: NA
J: TRBJ1-2
CDR3: CASSRDTHGYTF
DNA: TGTGCCAGCAGCCGGGACACCCATGGCTACACCTTC

V: TRBV5-1
size: NA
D: NA
J: TRBJ2-6
CDR3: CASSFRQAPSGANVLTF
DNA: TGCGCCAGCAGCTTTAGGCAGGCTCCCTCTGGGGCCAACGTCCTGACTTTC

V: TRBV5-5
size: NA
D: NA
J: TRBJ2-5
CDR3: CASSWTGAEETQYF
DNA: TGTGCCAGCAGCTGGACCGGGGCCGAAGAGACCCAGTACTTC

V: TRBV27
size: few
D: NA
J: TRBJ1-4
CDR3: CASSRGTPNEKLFF
DNA: TGTGCCAGCAGTCGGGGGACGCCTAATGAAAAACTGTTTTTT

V: TRBV10-2
size: few
D: NA
J: TRBJ2-7
CDR3: CASSAVDGYEQYF
DNA: TGCGCCAGCAGTGCCGTGGACGGCTACGAGCAGTACTTC

V: TRBV14
size: NA
D: TRBD2
J: TRBJ2-2
CDR3: CASSSRTSGSAGELFF
DNA: TGTGCCAGCAGCTCCCGGACTAGCGGGAGTGCCGGGGAGCTGTTTTTT

V: TRBV10-3
size: NA
D: NA
J: TRBJ2-7
CDR3: CAITRGYFSPREQYF
DNA: TGTGCCATCACCCGGGGGTATTTCAGCCCCAGGGAGCAGTACTTC

V: TRBV10-1
size: NA
D: NA
J: TRBJ2-5
CDR3: CASSDGLYQETQYF
DNA: TGCGCCAGCAGCGATGGGCTGTACCAAGAGACCCAGTACTTC

V: TRBV7-6
size: few
D: NA
J: TRBJ2-7
CDR3: CASSLGAGVSYEQYF
DNA: TGTGCCAGCAGCTTAGGGGCAGGGGTGAGCTACGAGCAGTACTTC

V: TRBV12-3/TRBV12-4
size: NA
D: TRBD1
J: TRBJ2-7
CDR3: CASSSPQGAGIEQYF
DNA: TGTGCCAGCAGTTCCCCACAGGGGGCGGGCATCGAGCAGTACTTC

V: TRBV28
size: NA
D: NA
J: TRBJ1-1
CDR3: CASDSQLGWNTEAFF
DNA: TGTGCCAGCGATTCCCAATTAGGGTGGAACACTGAAGCTTTCTTT

V: TRBV18
size: few
D: TRBD2
J: TRBJ2-5
CDR3: CASSETSGDGETQYF
DNA: TGTGCCAGCTCAGAGACTAGCGGAGATGGGGAGACCCAGTACTTC

V: TRBV6-2/TRBV6-3
size: NA
D: TRBD2
J: TRBJ2-1
CDR3: CASRGLWLAGHNEQFF
DNA: TGTGCCAGCAGGGGCCTTTGGCTAGCGGGCCACAATGAGCAGTTCTTC

V: TRBV12-3/TRBV12-4
size: many
D: TRBD1
J: TRBJ2-1
CDR3: CASSFPGQGAYNEQFF
DNA: TGTGCCAGCAGCTTTCCCGGACAGGGGGCGTACAATGAGCAGTTCTTC

V: TRBV6-5
size: few
D: NA
J: TRBJ1-5
CDR3: CASRSIDNSNQPQHF
DNA: TGTGCCAGCAGGTCCATCGATAATAGCAATCAGCCCCAGCATTTT

V: TRBV25-1
size: NA
D: NA
J: TRBJ2-7
CDR3: CASSEARKQYF
DNA: TGTGCCAGCAGTGAAGCGCGCAAGCAGTACTTC

V: TRBV9
size: NA
D: NA
J: TRBJ2-7
CDR3: CASSVGGLTKEQYF
DNA: TGTGCCAGCAGCGTAGGGGGACTGACTAAAGAGCAGTACTTC

V: TRBV13
size: few
D: NA
J: TRBJ2-6
CDR3: CASSLDSKRKVLTF
DNA: TGTGCCAGCAGCTTAGACAGTAAGAGGAAGGTCCTGACTTTC

V: TRBV20-1
size: many
D: NA
J: TRBJ1-1
CDR3: CSARRVNTEAFF
DNA: TGCAGTGCTAGAAGGGTGAACACTGAAGCTTTCTTT

V: TRBV20-1
size: few
D: TRBD1
J: TRBJ1-1
CDR3: CSALRDRLNTEAFF
DNA: TGCAGTGCTCTCCGGGACAGATTGAACACTGAAGCTTTCTTT

V: TRBV2
size: NA
D: NA
J: TRBJ2-3
CDR3: CASSEALMGEDTQYF
DNA: TGTGCCAGCAGTGAAGCGTTGATGGGAGAGGATACGCAGTATTTT

V: TRBV20-1
size: NA
D: NA
J: TRBJ1-6
CDR3: CSARVGSPLHF
DNA: TGCAGTGCTAGAGTGGGGTCACCCCTCCACTTT

V: TRBV5-1
size: many
D: TRBD2
J: TRBJ2-1
CDR3: CASSLVGLADNEQFF
DNA: TGCGCCAGCAGCTTGGTGGGACTAGCGGACAATGAGCAGTTCTTC

V: TRBV2
size: NA
D: TRBD2
J: TRBJ2-2
CDR3: CASDPAGGPFTDTGELFF
DNA: TGTGCCAGCGATCCAGCGGGAGGGCCTTTTACGGACACCGGGGAGCTGTTTTTT

V: TRBV24-1
size: NA
D: TRBD1
J: TRBJ2-5
CDR3: CATSDLGQGAWETQYF
DNA: TGTGCCACCAGTGATTTGGGACAGGGGGCCTGGGAGACCCAGTACTTC

V: TRBV11-2
size: NA
D: TRBD2
J: TRBJ2-1
CDR3: CASSPFNLAGRAHEQFF
DNA: TGTGCCAGCAGCCCTTTTAATTTAGCCGGGAGGGCCCATGAGCAGTTCTTC

V: TRBV15
size: few
D: NA
J: TRBJ1-5
CDR3: CATSRVTGNQPQHF
DNA: TGTGCCACCAGCAGAGTAACGGGGAATCAGCCCCAGCATTTT

V: TRBV7-9
size: NA
D: NA
J: TRBJ2-7
CDR3: CATTDTNEQYF
DNA: TGTGCCACCACGGACACTAACGAGCAGTACTTC

V: TRBV11-2
size: few
D: TRBD2
J: TRBJ2-1
CDR3: CASSSTPVGLAEDNEQFF
DNA: TGTGCCAGCAGCTCCACACCGGTAGGACTAGCGGAAGACAATGAGCAGTTCTTC

V: TRBV9
size: few
D: NA
J: TRBJ2-6
CDR3: CASSVALDKKLSGANVLTF
DNA: TGTGCCAGCAGCGTAGCTCTCGACAAGAAACTCTCTGGGGCCAACGTCCTGACTTTC

V: TRBV4-3
size: few
D: TRBD2
J: TRBJ2-1
CDR3: CASSQDQREKRYNEQFF
DNA: TGCGCCAGCAGCCAAGACCAGCGGGAGAAGAGATACAATGAGCAGTTCTTC

V: TRBV4-1
size: NA
D: NA
J: TRBJ2-7
CDR3: CASSHTTGVMYGGEQYF
DNA: TGCGCCAGCAGCCACACCACAGGGGTGATGTACGGGGGCGAGCAGTACTTC

V: TRBV2
size: NA
D: NA
J: TRBJ2-1
CDR3: CASKGSRDTEQFF
DNA: TGTGCCAGCAAAGGGAGTAGGGATACTGAGCAGTTCTTC

V: TRBV20-1
size: NA
D: NA
J: TRBJ2-5
CDR3: CSAREVGGETQYF
DNA: TGCAGTGCTAGAGAAGTCGGGGGAGAGACCCAGTACTTC

V: TRBV5-6
size: NA
D: NA
J: TRBJ2-7
CDR3: CASSLAKQGRGYEQYF
DNA: TGTGCCAGCAGCTTGGCCAAACAGGGAAGGGGCTACGAGCAGTACTTC

V: TRBV24-1
size: NA
D: NA
J: TRBJ2-1
CDR3: CATSDPRGTPYNEQFF
DNA: TGTGCCACCAGTGATCCCCGCGGGACCCCTTACAATGAGCAGTTCTTC

V: TRBV24-1
size: few
D: NA
J: TRBJ2-1
CDR3: CATSAQAMNEQFF
DNA: TGTGCCACCAGTGCTCAGGCCATGAATGAGCAGTTCTTC

V: TRBV11-2
size: few
D: TRBD2
J: TRBJ2-1
CDR3: CASSLVVGLVAGGLYNEQFF
DNA: TGTGCCAGCAGCTTAGTAGTTGGATTAGTAGCGGGAGGACTCTACAATGAGCAGTTCTTC

V: TRBV7-6
size: few
D: NA
J: TRBJ2-5
CDR3: CASSLGRGGEETQYF
DNA: TGTGCCAGCAGCTTAGGGAGGGGGGGTGAGGAGACCCAGTACTTC

V: TRBV9
size: few
D: TRBD2
J: TRBJ2-1
CDR3: CASSLGTSGNYNEQFF
DNA: TGTGCCAGCAGCCTCGGGACTAGCGGGAACTACAATGAGCAGTTCTTC

V: TRBV30
size: few
D: NA
J: TRBJ2-4
CDR3: CAWSVRERVITKNIQYF
DNA: TGTGCCTGGAGTGTACGGGAGAGGGTGATAACCAAAAACATTCAGTACTTC

V: TRBV5-1
size: NA
D: NA
J: TRBJ2-5
CDR3: CASSYGRPSQETQYF
DNA: TGCGCCAGCAGCTATGGCCGACCCAGCCAAGAGACCCAGTACTTC

V: TRBV7-9
size: few
D: NA
J: TRBJ1-1
CDR3: CASSWGQGTEAFF
DNA: TGTGCCAGCAGCTGGGGCCAGGGCACTGAAGCTTTCTTT

V: TRBV4-2
size: NA
D: TRBD2
J: TRBJ2-5
CDR3: CASSRLAGGPSRETQYF
DNA: TGTGCCAGCAGCCGGCTAGCGGGGGGGCCCTCCCGAGAGACCCAGTACTTC